The clone carrying this T cell receptor beta chain was detected a few times. The sample carries other DNA sequences with the same CDR3. The data were obtained in a study of blood T cell repertoires in COVID-19. Study background: Collection of acute and convalescent COVID-19 samples took place in the United States, Italy and Spain. Sources were T cells, B-cell-depleted T cells, or PBMCs; the material itself was cDNA or gDNA.

Trimming at V came to 5 bases and at J to 1 base, leaving 8 bases not matched to a gene. This CDR3 spans 15 amino acids. The germline V gene encodes CDR1 GTSNPN and CDR2 SVGIG (reference sequence). The assay was immunoSEQ multiplex PCR, and TCRdb's table has in-frame clones only and misses some. The sample lists around 340,000 clones; roughly 90% were seen once. This study enrolled people aged about 18 to 100 from about two dozen US geographic areas. Participants reported their clinical history, and cohort assignment relied on those reports. This rearrangement joins TRBV30 to TRBJ1-3; TRBD1 aligns across 7 bases. Sequencing was performed on PBMCs or T cells enriched from blood (not recorded which). This clonotype was obtained from a woman in her twenties or thirties who had been exposed to COVID-19. CDR3 loop: CAWSRDSGSGNTIYF. DNA of the CDR3: TGTGCCTGGTCCCGGGACAGCGGTTCTGGAAACACCATATATTTT.